One sample yielded the 17 T cell receptor beta chains listed below, sequenced in a study of identical twins. TCRdb processed the 5' RACE reads anew with MiXCR; each CDR3 protein has one entry. Here the sample spans about 100,000 distinct CDR3 sequences, 5.9% being singletons. Material for sequencing was memory T cells sorted from blood. These receptors originate from a woman aged 45-65 years in good health.

The V and J genes are TRBV9 and TRBJ2-5; D call uncertain. V was trimmed by 0 bases and J by 5 bases, leaving 2 bases between them. Germline assignment: CDR1 SGDLS and CDR2 YYNGEE. This CDR3 comprises 11 residues. The DNA for the CDR3 is TGTGCCAGCAGCGTAGATGAGACCCAGTACTTC. This codes for CASSVDETQYF.

This clonotype was counted many times. The rearrangement uses TRBV6-5 and TRBJ2-1; 10 bases map to TRBD2. Germline V lookup: CDR1 MNHEY, CDR2 SVGAGI. Unmatched junction bases numbered 6, after V lost 8 bases and J lost 8 bases. The CDR3 loop spans 13 amino acids. The CDR3 loop is CASWASGSHEQFF. In DNA form, the CDR3 reads TGTGCCAGCTGGGCTAGCGGGAGCCATGAGCAGTTCTTC.

This clonotype was seen repeatedly, ten times or more. The chain recombines TRBV7-2 with TRBJ2-5; D remains ambiguous. The CDR3 contains 13 residues. The V end was cut by 5 bases, the J end by 6 bases, with 13 bases between. Germline CDR1 is SGHTA and CDR2 is FQGNSA. CDR3 protein: CASSQAVLKTQYF. The CDR3 DNA sequence: TGTGCCAGCAGCCAAGCTGTTCTGAAGACCCAGTACTTC.

The chain recombines TRBV24-1 with TRBJ2-1; 14 bases agree with TRBD2. The CDR3 covers 18 residues. The junction had 11 bases not matched to a gene; V was cut back by 3 bases and J by 8 bases. Germline assignment: CDR1 KGHDR and CDR2 SFDVKD. The CDR3 DNA reads TGTGCCACCAGTGATGCTATTCTGACTAGCGGGAGGGCCCATGAGCAGTTCTTC. As protein: CATSDAILTSGRAHEQFF.

This clonotype was counted at least ten times. The chain couples TRBV7-9 to TRBJ2-7, with 9 bases aligning to TRBD2. Germline V CDR1 and CDR2: SEHNR, FQNEAQ (reference sequence). The V and J ends lost 3 bases and 6 bases, in that order; junction bases with no gene match: 9. This CDR3 has 15 residues. The CDR3 DNA is TGTGCCAGCAGCTTCCGAGCGGGAGGTGTCATCGAGCAGTACTTC. This gives the protein CASSFRAGGVIEQYF.

This clonotype was seen at least ten times. The J gene is TRBJ2-5, the V gene TRBV20-1; 8 nucleotides match TRBD2. Trimming removed 7 bases from V and 5 bases from J; junction bases left unmatched: 9. Germline values: CDR1 DFQATT, CDR2 SNEGSKA (reference sequence). The CDR3 runs 13 residues. CDR3 DNA: TGCAGTGGGGTGATAGCGGGGTGGGAGACCCAGTACTTC. Translation: CSGVIAGWETQYF.

The V call is TRBV6-1, the J call TRBJ2-3, with TRBD2 identical over 11 bases. In germline, CDR1 is MNHNS, CDR2 SASEGT. The CDR3 is 17 residues long. V was pared by 2 bases and J by 6 bases, with 10 bases of the junction left unmatched. CDR3 sequence: CASSEYSGRASLDTQYF. DNA of the CDR3: TGTGCCAGCAGTGAATATAGCGGGAGGGCCTCGTTGGATACGCAGTATTTT.

This clonotype was found many times. V gene TRBV5-1 combines with J gene TRBJ1-1, with D perhaps matching TRBD1 (5 bases). The V end lost 2 bases, the J end lost 4 bases, and 12 bases lay between the germline ends. The V gene's germline CDR1 is SGHRS and CDR2 YFSETQ. CDR3 length equals 14 residues. This CDR3 is CASSFQGGGTEAFF. CDR3 in DNA: TGCGCCAGCAGCTTCCAGGGTGGGGGCACTGAAGCTTTCTTT.

The chain is built from TRBV4-2 and TRBJ2-2, with D perhaps TRBD1 (5 bases). The germline CDR1 and CDR2 sequences are LGHNA and YNFKEQ. The CDR3 is 14 amino acids. Trimming cost V 8 bases and J 2 bases, with 12 bases left between them. The CDR3 loop is CASQVGPNTGELFF. CDR3 in DNA: TGTGCCAGCCAGGTGGGGCCTAACACCGGGGAGCTGTTTTTT.

CDR3 DNA: TGTGCCAGCTCACCACCGAGCGGGGGCCACAATGAGCAGTTCTTC. The encoded protein is CASSPPSGGHNEQFF. The V call is TRBV18, the J call TRBJ2-1; 8 bases are shared with TRBD2. The trim removed 0 bases at V and 5 bases at J, leaving 3 bases unmatched. Germline CDR1 reads KGHSH; CDR2 reads LQKENI. There are 15 residues in the CDR3. The full variable domain, with the rest looked up from reference TRBV18 and TRBJ2-1, is NAGVMQNPRHLVRRRGQEARLRCSPMKGHSHVYWYRQLPEEGLKFMVYLQKENIIDESGMPKERFSAEFPKEGPSILRIQQVVRGDSAAYFCASSPPSGGHNEQFFGPGTRLTVL.

The V gene is TRBV18, the J gene TRBJ2-3; D call uncertain. The V and J ends lost 4 bases and 2 bases respectively, with 16 bases between them. Per germline, CDR1 KGHSH and CDR2 LQKENI. The CDR3 spans 16 residues. CDR3 residues: CASSRSSNPVTDTQYF. The CDR3 nucleotides read TGTGCCAGCTCACGCTCCTCGAACCCCGTCACAGATACGCAGTATTTT.

This clonotype showed up many times. This chain connects TRBV11-3 to TRBJ1-6; tentative D call: TRBD1 (5 bases). This CDR3 has 15 amino acids. Germline CDR1 reads SGHNT; CDR2 reads YENEEA. The V end was cut by 6 bases, the J end by 3 bases, with 12 bases between. In nucleotides, the CDR3 is TGTGCCAGCAGGGGGCCTGGGAGCTATAATTCACCCCTCCACTTT. This gives the protein CASRGPGSYNSPLHF.

This clonotype was seen at least ten times. The gene calls are TRBV28 and TRBJ1-5; D is possibly TRBD1 (6 bases). CDR1 is MDHEN and CDR2 is SYDVKM in the germline V gene. This CDR3 comprises 14 residues. Trimming left V 2 bases short and J 6 bases short, with 11 bases between. The CDR3: CASSLGGLGQPQHF. Here the CDR3 DNA reads TGTGCCAGCAGTTTAGGGGGCCTCGGTCAGCCCCAGCATTTT.

The table lists this clonotype with a few counts. The chain employs TRBV6-6 and TRBJ1-2, with D unclear. V lost 0 bases and J lost 4, with 15 bases in between. This CDR3 contains 16 residues. Germline V gene data show CDR1 as MNHNY and CDR2 as SVGAGI (reference sequence). The CDR3 spells CASSYSAGLVGYGYTF. CDR3 DNA sequence: TGTGCCAGCAGTTACTCGGCAGGACTAGTGGGCTATGGCTACACCTTC.

This clonotype was observed at least ten times. The CDR3 region has the DNA TGCGCCAGCAGCACGGCGGGGAATACCTACAATGAGCAGTTCTTC. It encodes CASSTAGNTYNEQFF. This chain links TRBV5-1 with TRBJ2-1; the D gene is possibly TRBD2 (6 bases). CDR3 length: 15 residues. V was pared by 4 bases and J by 2 bases, with 13 bases between. Looked up from germline, CDR1 is SGHRS and CDR2 is YFSETQ.

This clonotype was observed many times. The chain joins TRBV2 to TRBJ2-3; 10 bases agree with TRBD1. The CDR3 length is 14 residues. The germline CDR1 and CDR2 sequences are SNHLY and FYNNEI. V shed 8 bases, J shed 5 bases, and the junction held 7 bases outside the gene matches. The DNA for the CDR3 is TGTGCCAGCTGGAGACAGGGGGCAAAAGATACGCAGTATTTT. Translated: CASWRQGAKDTQYF. The full variable domain, with the rest looked up from reference TRBV2 and TRBJ2-3, is EPEVTQTPSHQVTQMGQEVILRCVPISNHLYFYWYRQILGQKVEFLVSFYNNEISEKSEIFDDQFSVERPDGSNFTLKIRSTKLEDSAMYFCASWRQGAKDTQYFGPGTRLTVL.

This clonotype was counted many times. The chain is built from TRBV5-5 and TRBJ2-3; D remains ambiguous. The CDR3 has 15 amino acids. The V gene lost 0 bases and the J gene lost 1 base, with 9 bases spanning the gap. The germline CDR1 and CDR2 sequences are SGHKS and YYEKEE (reference sequence). The DNA of the CDR3 is TGTGCCAGCAGCTTGGCGGGCTCCGGCACAGATACGCAGTATTTT. Protein product: CASSLAGSGTDTQYF.